Listed below are T cell receptor beta chains from one sample, sequenced in a study of T cell changes during pregnancy in multiple sclerosis. Sequencing used immunoSEQ multiplex PCR; TCRdb keeps in-frame clones, though not all of them. This sample has around 75,000 clones, with approximately 93% found just once. The input for sequencing was CD4+ T cells from peripheral blood mononuclear cells, taken after pregnancy. All receptors derive from a female donor with multiple sclerosis, enrolled in a pregnancy study. Both conserved end residues are part of each CDR3. A D gene is named only where the DNA matches it firmly. Some rows mark clone size as missing; the rest say once, few, many or name a class of expanded clone.

j_call v_call clone_size d_call cdr3_aa cdr3_nt
TRBJ2-1 TRBV21-1 NA NA CASSKGQREGPNEQFF TGTGCCAGCAGCAAAGGGCAGCGGGAGGGCCCCAATGAGCAGTTCTTC
TRBJ1-4 TRBV29-1 NA TRBD1 CSVPGQGNEKLFF TGCAGCGTACCGGGACAGGGGAATGAAAAACTGTTTTTT
TRBJ2-2 TRBV6-5 NA NA CASSYTPLGVGELFF TGTGCCAGCAGTTACACCCCCCTAGGGGTCGGGGAGCTGTTTTTT
TRBJ1-2 TRBV28 NA TRBD1 CASSPSGTGGQGYTF TGTGCCAGCAGTCCGTCCGGGACAGGGGGCCAGGGCTACACCTTC
TRBJ2-3 TRBV19 NA TRBD2 CASRTSGRGNTQYF TGTGCCAGTCGGACTAGCGGGAGGGGGAATACGCAGTATTTT
TRBJ2-1 TRBV30 once NA CAWSNSRPDEQFF TGTGCCTGGAGTAATTCCCGTCCGGATGAGCAGTTCTTC
TRBJ2-7 TRBV5-1 NA NA CASSPEQVRYEQYF TGCGCCAGCAGCCCGGAACAGGTTCGCTACGAGCAGTACTTC
TRBJ2-1 TRBV6-5 NA TRBD2 CASSYLGLADEQFF TGTGCCAGCAGTTACCTGGGACTAGCCGATGAGCAGTTCTTC
TRBJ2-3 TRBV6-1 NA TRBD2 CASIAGGGTDTQYF TGTGCCAGCATCGCGGGGGGGGGCACAGATACGCAGTATTTT
TRBJ1-3 TRBV28 NA NA CASSFLRGANTIYF TGTGCCAGCAGTTTCCTGCGGGGCGCGAACACCATATATTTT
TRBJ1-4 TRBV21-1 few NA CASSKDGPPRNEKLFF TGTGCCAGCAGCAAAGATGGGCCCCCAAGGAATGAAAAACTGTTTTTT
TRBJ1-4 TRBV2 NA TRBD1 CASSFRTGGEKLFF TGTGCCAGCAGTTTCAGGACAGGGGGCGAAAAACTGTTTTTT
TRBJ2-3 TRBV27 NA NA CASSLSLPTDTQYF TGTGCCAGCAGTTTATCCCTTCCCACAGATACGCAGTATTTT
TRBJ2-1 TRBV7-8 NA TRBD2 CASSFSLAGPNEQFF TGTGCCAGCAGCTTCTCACTAGCGGGACCCAATGAGCAGTTCTTC
TRBJ2-6 TRBV6-1 NA NA CASRRSSGANVLTF TGTGCCAGCAGGAGGAGCTCTGGGGCCAACGTCCTGACTTTC
TRBJ2-1 TRBV9 NA NA CASSSTWGVGEQFF TGTGCCAGCAGTTCCACCTGGGGGGTTGGTGAGCAGTTCTTC
TRBJ2-1 TRBV9 NA NA CASSPPAPTLNEQFF TGTGCCAGCAGCCCCCCCGCCCCCACTCTGAATGAGCAGTTCTTC
TRBJ2-3 TRBV5-1 NA NA CASSFPGTNTQYF TGCGCCAGCAGCTTCCCCGGTACTAATACGCAGTATTTT
TRBJ1-1 TRBV5-1 NA TRBD1 CASSLVTGGDTEAFF TGCGCCAGCAGCTTGGTGACAGGGGGGGACACTGAAGCTTTCTTT
TRBJ1-4 TRBV7-9 once TRBD1 CASSPPGQEGKLFF TGTGCCAGCAGCCCGCCGGGACAGGAGGGAAAACTGTTTTTT
TRBJ2-1 TRBV29-1 NA NA CSVTPLAEQFF TGCAGCGTGACCCCTCTAGCGGAGCAGTTCTTC
TRBJ1-1 TRBV28 NA NA CASSPLVAEAFF TGTGCCAGCAGTCCCCTCGTAGCTGAAGCTTTCTTT
TRBJ1-1 TRBV19 NA NA CASSAGSENTEAFF TGTGCCAGTAGCGCCGGGTCTGAGAACACTGAAGCTTTCTTT
TRBJ2-4 TRBV28 NA TRBD1 CASRGPGNIQYF TGTGCCTCGAGGGGGCCGGGAAACATTCAGTACTTC
TRBJ1-6 TRBV6-1 NA NA CASSGQTSPLHF TGTGCCAGCAGTGGACAGACCTCACCCCTCCACTTT
TRBJ1-3 TRBV13 NA NA CASRSRPGNTIYF TGTGCCAGCAGGAGCCGCCCTGGAAACACCATATATTTT
TRBJ2-2 TRBV19 NA TRBD1 CASSISTGGANTGELFF TGTGCCAGTAGTATATCGACAGGGGGGGCGAACACCGGGGAGCTGTTTTTT
TRBJ2-3 TRBV13 NA TRBD2 CASSHRDYYTDTQYF TGTGCCAGCAGTCACCGGGACTACTACACAGATACGCAGTATTTT
TRBJ2-3 TRBV7-2 NA NA CASSYSRASTDTQYF TGTGCCAGCAGCTACTCTCGCGCTAGCACAGATACGCAGTATTTT
TRBJ2-5 TRBV9 NA TRBD2 CASSVGLAGVETQYF TGTGCCAGCAGCGTAGGGTTAGCGGGAGTGGAGACCCAGTACTTC
TRBJ2-1 TRBV19 NA NA CASSRADGSYNEQFF TGTGCCAGTAGTCGAGCGGACGGCTCCTACAATGAGCAGTTCTTC
TRBJ2-3 TRBV5-1 once TRBD2 CASSPGLAGGFSTDTQYF TGCGCCAGCAGCCCGGGACTAGCGGGAGGCTTTAGCACAGATACGCAGTATTTT
TRBJ2-3 TRBV11-1 NA NA CASSFNLDTQYF TGTGCCAGCAGCTTTAATCTCGATACGCAGTATTTT
TRBJ1-4 TRBV19 once TRBD1 CASKAGTVATNEKLFF TGTGCCAGTAAGGCGGGGACAGTCGCAACTAATGAAAAACTGTTTTTT
TRBJ1-2 TRBV6-5 once NA CASSYSGGGGYTF TGTGCCAGCAGTTACTCGGGAGGTGGTGGCTACACCTTC
TRBJ1-2 TRBV11-2 once TRBD1 CASSFSSRDRGYGYTF TGTGCCAGCAGCTTTTCCTCCCGGGACAGGGGATATGGCTACACCTTC
TRBJ1-5 TRBV28 NA NA CASSYSLINNQPQHF TGTGCCAGCAGTTACAGCTTGATAAACAATCAGCCCCAGCATTTT
TRBJ2-7 TRBV27 NA TRBD2 CASSLRDYTNTYEQYF TGTGCCAGCAGTTTAAGGGACTACACAAACACCTACGAGCAGTACTTC
TRBJ2-7 TRBV28 NA TRBD1 CASSLQDRVKDYEQYF TGTGCCAGCAGCCTACAAGACAGGGTCAAGGACTACGAGCAGTACTTC
TRBJ2-5 TRBV21-1 once NA CASSNKGEAAGTSGGPTQYF TGTGCCAGCAGCAACAAAGGGGAGGCAGCCGGGACTAGCGGGGGACCCACCCAGTACTTC
TRBJ2-7 TRBV2 NA NA CASRWTRGEYEQYF TGTGCCAGCAGGTGGACTAGGGGGGAGTACGAGCAGTACTTC
TRBJ2-1 TRBV6-5 NA TRBD2 CASSFGLAGGNEQFF TGTGCCAGCAGTTTCGGACTAGCGGGAGGTAATGAGCAGTTCTTC
TRBJ2-7 TRBV29-1 NA NA CSVGQTNGGEQYF TGCAGCGTGGGACAGACAAACGGGGGCGAGCAGTACTTC
TRBJ2-7 TRBV7-2 NA TRBD1 CASSMDRVLREQYF TGTGCCAGCAGCATGGACAGGGTACTACGCGAGCAGTACTTC
TRBJ2-7 TRBV6-1 NA NA CASRGGPTYEQYF TGTGCCAGCAGGGGCGGGCCGACCTACGAACAGTACTTC
TRBJ2-5 TRBV5-4 NA NA CASSLSGQETQYF TGTGCCAGCAGCTTATCAGGGCAAGAGACCCAGTACTTC